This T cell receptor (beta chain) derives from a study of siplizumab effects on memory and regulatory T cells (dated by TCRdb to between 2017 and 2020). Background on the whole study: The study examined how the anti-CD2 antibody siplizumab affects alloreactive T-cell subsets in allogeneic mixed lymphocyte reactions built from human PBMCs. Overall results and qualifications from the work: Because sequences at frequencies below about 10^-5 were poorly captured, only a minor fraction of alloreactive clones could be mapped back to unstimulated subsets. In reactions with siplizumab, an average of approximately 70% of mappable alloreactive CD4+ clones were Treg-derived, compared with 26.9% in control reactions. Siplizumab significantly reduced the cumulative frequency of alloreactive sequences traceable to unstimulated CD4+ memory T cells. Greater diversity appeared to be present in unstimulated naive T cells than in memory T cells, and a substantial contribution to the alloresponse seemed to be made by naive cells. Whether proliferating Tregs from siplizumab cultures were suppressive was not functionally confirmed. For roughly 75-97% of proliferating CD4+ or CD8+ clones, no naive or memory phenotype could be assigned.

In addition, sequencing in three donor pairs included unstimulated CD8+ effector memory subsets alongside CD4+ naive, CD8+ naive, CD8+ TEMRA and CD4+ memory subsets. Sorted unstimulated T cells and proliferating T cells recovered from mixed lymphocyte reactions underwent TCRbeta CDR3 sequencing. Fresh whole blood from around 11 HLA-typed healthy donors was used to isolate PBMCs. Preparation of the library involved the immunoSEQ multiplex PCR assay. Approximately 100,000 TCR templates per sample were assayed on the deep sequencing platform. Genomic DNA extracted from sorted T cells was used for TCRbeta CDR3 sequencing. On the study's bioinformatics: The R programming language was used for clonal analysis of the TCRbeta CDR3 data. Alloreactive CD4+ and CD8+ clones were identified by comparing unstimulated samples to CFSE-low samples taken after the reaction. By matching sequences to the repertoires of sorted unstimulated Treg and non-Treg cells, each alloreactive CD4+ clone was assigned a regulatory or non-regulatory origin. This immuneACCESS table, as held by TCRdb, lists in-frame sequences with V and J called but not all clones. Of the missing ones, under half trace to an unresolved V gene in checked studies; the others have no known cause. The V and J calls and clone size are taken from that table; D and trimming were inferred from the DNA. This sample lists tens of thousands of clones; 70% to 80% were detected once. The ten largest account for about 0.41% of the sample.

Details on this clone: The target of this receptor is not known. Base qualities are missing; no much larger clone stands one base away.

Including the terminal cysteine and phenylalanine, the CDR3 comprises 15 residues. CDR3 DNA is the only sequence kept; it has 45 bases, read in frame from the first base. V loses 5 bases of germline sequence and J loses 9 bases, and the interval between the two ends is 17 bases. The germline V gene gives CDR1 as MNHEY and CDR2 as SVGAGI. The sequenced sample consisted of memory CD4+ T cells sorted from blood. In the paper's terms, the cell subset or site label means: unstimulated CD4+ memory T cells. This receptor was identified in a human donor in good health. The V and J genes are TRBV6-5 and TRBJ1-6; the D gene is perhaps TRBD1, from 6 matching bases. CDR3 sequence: CASSRAGVSGSPLHF. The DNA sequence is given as TGTGCCAGCAGTCGGGCAGGGGTGTCTGGTTCACCCCTCCACTTT.